The T cell receptor (beta chain) described here comes from a study of OX40 agonist ivuxolimab in advanced cancers. The overall study: Dosing consisted of intravenous ivuxolimab at 0.01 to 10 mg/kg every 2 weeks.

Study-wide findings and caveats: Within 6 weeks, CD4+ and CD8+ blood T cells expanded clonally at 0.1 to 3.0 mg/kg.

Sequencing used immunoSEQ multiplex PCR; TCRdb keeps in-frame clones, though not all of them. The data show 55,000 to 75,000 clones, around 85% seen once. As concerns this clone: Its antigen is still unknown.

This receptor was obtained from an adult with an advanced solid tumor such as melanoma, head and neck, liver or kidney cancer. Material: CD4+ or CD8+ T cells sorted from blood, obtained in a trial of the OX40 agonist ivuxolimab.

The CDR3 region is CSVDSGSSRSTGELFF. CDR3 sequence (DNA): TGCAGCGTTGATTCAGGGAGTAGCAGAAGCACCGGGGAGCTGTTTTTT. This chain joins TRBV29-1 and TRBJ2-2; D tentatively reads TRBD1 or TRBD2 (5 bases each). Germline V gene sequence: CDR1 SQVTM, CDR2 ANQGSEA. The V and J ends lost 3 bases and 4 bases respectively, with 18 bases between them. The CDR3 is 16 amino acids.